The next 16 T cell receptor beta chains were all read from a single sample in a study of T-cell memory formation after mild COVID-19. TCRdb reprocessed the 5' RACE reads with MiXCR, giving one entry per CDR3 protein. The sample yields 250,000 to 400,000 distinct CDR3 sequences, approximately 14% seen once. Material: PBMCs or a T cell subset sorted from them (not recorded which). The receptors were sampled from a man aged 18 to 29 who had mild COVID-19 (a few samples of this study predate the infection). Cell type and time point are not known.

The sample holds a few counts of this clonotype. The chain links TRBV2 to TRBJ1-1; 7 bases fit TRBD1. CDR1 and CDR2 from the germline V gene are SNHLY and FYNNEI. The trim removed 8 bases at V and 3 bases at J, leaving 12 bases unmatched. There are 15 residues in the CDR3. CDR3 coding DNA: TGTGCCAGCCCAAGAAACGACAGGGTGGACACTGAAGCTTTCTTT. It translates to CASPRNDRVDTEAFF.

This clonotype has just a few counts. The chain links TRBV20-1 to TRBJ2-2; no definite D call. Germline CDR1 is DFQATT and CDR2 is SNEGSKA (reference sequence). Trimming took off 2 bases at V and 0 bases at J, with 10 bases between the two ends. The length of the CDR3 is 15 residues. The CDR3 is CSARSLEANTGELFF. Written as DNA, the CDR3 is TGCAGTGCTAGAAGTCTGGAAGCGAACACCGGGGAGCTGTTTTTT.

A remark on this clonotype: One junction end does not reproduce the germline sequence, and a read error may be involved. The chain has TRBV28 and TRBJ2-6, with 8 bases identical to TRBD1. Germline V CDR1 and CDR2: MDHEN, SYDVKM. The CDR3 extends over 16 amino acids. The CDR3 coding sequence is TGTGCCAGCAGTTCGACAGGGGCGGATGGGGCCAACGTCATGACTTTC. Translating it yields CASSSTGADGANVMTF.

This clonotype turned up a few times. This chain connects TRBV7-9 to TRBJ1-5; D unclear. V lost 5 bases to trimming and J lost 5 bases, with 7 bases between them. In germline, CDR1 is SEHNR, CDR2 FQNEAQ (reference sequence). The CDR3 spans 12 residues. The CDR3 DNA reads as TGTGCCAGCAGCCGGGGAGATCAGCCCCAGCATTTT. Its translation: CASSRGDQPQHF.

The V call is TRBV5-1, the J call TRBJ2-1; tentative D call: TRBD1 (6 bases). V lost 2 bases and J 9 bases, leaving 9 bases between the germline ends. CDR1 and CDR2 from the germline V gene are SGHRS and YFSETQ. The length of the CDR3 is 12 residues. In DNA, the CDR3 is TGCGCCAGCAGCTTACAGGGTCCTGAGCAGTTCTTC. This gives the protein CASSLQGPEQFF.

V usage is TRBV6-5 and J usage is TRBJ2-7; TRBD2 matches 8 bases. Unmatched junction bases numbered 5, after V lost 8 bases and J lost 2 bases. This CDR3 region has 13 residues. Per the germline V gene, CDR1 is MNHEY and CDR2 is SVGAGI. The CDR3, as DNA: TGTGCCAGCGGGATAGCGGGGCCCTACGAGCAGTACTTC. Protein sequence: CASGIAGPYEQYF.

This clonotype was found a few times. V usage is TRBV20-1 and J usage is TRBJ2-7; D uncertain. Between the trimmed V and J ends, which lost 1 base and 12 bases, there was a span of 19 bases. CDR1 is DFQATT and CDR2 is SNEGSKA in the germline V gene (reference sequence). The CDR3 covers 13 residues. This CDR3 is CSARGQPIPGLYF. DNA of the CDR3: TGCAGTGCTAGAGGGCAGCCGATCCCCGGGCTGTACTTC.

The gene calls are TRBV5-1 and TRBJ2-5, with D perhaps TRBD2 (7 bases). Germline loops: CDR1 SGHRS, CDR2 YFSETQ. V was cut by 1 base and J by 9 bases, with 19 bases left in between. The CDR3 spans 15 residues. CDR3 amino acids: CASSLPGGSDTAQYF. The CDR3 nucleotides are TGCGCCAGCAGCTTGCCGGGGGGCTCGGATACGGCCCAGTACTTC.

The chain recombines TRBV7-9 with TRBJ1-1, with a tentative D call TRBD1 (6 bases). The germline V gene encodes CDR1 SEHNR and CDR2 FQNEAQ (reference sequence). This CDR3 comprises 13 residues. Trimming stripped 7 bases from V and 0 bases from J, with 9 bases between. The CDR3 sequence: CASKDSMNTEAFF. The CDR3 DNA reads TGTGCCAGCAAGGACAGCATGAACACTGAAGCTTTCTTT.

CDR3 bases: TGTGCCAGCAGTCGAAGTCCAGCTAACACCGGGGAGCTGTTTTTT. It is translated as CASSRSPANTGELFF. V gene TRBV7-2 combines with J gene TRBJ2-2, with D hard to call. The germline CDR1 and CDR2 sequences are SGHTA and FQGNSA. V lost 6 bases, J lost 2 bases, and 13 bases lay in between. This CDR3 contains 15 residues. Full variable domain (missing parts from reference TRBV7-2 and TRBJ2-2): GAGVSQSPSNKVTEKGKDVELRCDPISGHTALYWYRQSLGQGLEFLIYFQGNSAPDKSGLPSDRFSAERTGGSVSTLTIQRTQQEDSAVYLCASSRSPANTGELFFGEGSRLTVL.

The chain couples TRBV10-3 to TRBJ2-3; 7 bases agree with TRBD2. V lost 6 bases and J lost 2; bases outside the gene matches: 11. CDR1 is ENHRY, CDR2 SYGVKD, per germline. The CDR3 loop spans 16 amino acids. The CDR3: CAISGAGTTLTDTQYF. For the CDR3, the DNA is TGTGCCATCAGCGGAGCCGGGACTACCCTCACAGATACGCAGTATTTT.

The rearrangement links TRBV10-3 to TRBJ1-5, with a weak D call TRBD1 (6 bases). Between the trimmed V and J ends, which lost 0 bases and 0 bases, there was a span of 9 bases. The germline V gene has CDR1 ENHRY and CDR2 SYGVKD. There are 16 residues in the CDR3. CDR3 sequence (DNA): TGTGCCATCAGTGAGTCAGGGACAAATAGCAATCAGCCCCAGCATTTT. This codes for CAISESGTNSNQPQHF.

The chain is built from TRBV21-1 and TRBJ2-3; the D call TRBD2 from the table was never checked on the DNA. TRBV21-1 counts as a pseudogene. The CDR3 contains 17 residues. CDR3 DNA: TGTGCCAGCAGCACAGGGACTAGCCTCTGTTGGCTAAATACGCAGTATTTT. Its translation is CASSTGTSLCWLNTQYF.

This sequence joins TRBV7-3 and TRBJ2-5, with 7 bases that match TRBD1. This CDR3 has 16 residues. Germline loops: CDR1 SGHTA, CDR2 FQGTGA. The V gene end was trimmed by 4 bases and the J gene end by 5 bases; junction bases not matched to a gene: 13. CDR3 region: CASSCSEGAHPETQYF. Here the CDR3 DNA reads TGTGCCAGCAGCTGCTCTGAGGGGGCCCACCCCGAGACCCAGTACTTC.

This clonotype has at least ten counts. This chain links TRBV6-2 or TRBV6-3 with TRBJ2-4; D ambiguous. Germline V gene sequence: CDR1 MNHEY, CDR2 SVGEGT. The CDR3 contains 16 residues. V was trimmed by 0 bases and J by 2 bases, leaving 11 bases between them. DNA for the CDR3: TGTGCCAGCAGTTACTCGAAATGGCTAACCAAAAACATTCAGTACTTC. Protein: CASSYSKWLTKNIQYF.

This sequence joins TRBV6-2 or TRBV6-3 and TRBJ2-3; 8 nucleotides align to TRBD2. Per the germline V gene, CDR1 is MNHEY and CDR2 is SVGEGT. V lost 0 bases and J lost 6; bases outside the gene matches: 5. The CDR3 length is 15 residues. CDR3 loop: CASSYSRVAGDTQYF. DNA of the CDR3: TGTGCCAGCAGTTACTCGCGGGTAGCGGGGGATACGCAGTATTTT.